This entry is about one T cell receptor beta chain. This entry comes from a study of T cell changes during pregnancy in multiple sclerosis. Produced via immunoSEQ multiplex PCR; TCRdb's table is partial and in-frame only. Of around 43,000 clones in the sample, 93% are singletons; the top ten hold roughly 3.8%. Germline CDR1 is LNHDA and CDR2 is SQIVND (reference sequence). Trimming stripped 5 bases from V and 3 bases from J, with 4 bases between. CDR3 length: 11 amino acids. This sequence joins TRBV19 and TRBJ1-1, with D unresolved. The material sequenced was CD8+ T cells from peripheral blood mononuclear cells, taken after pregnancy. This receptor was obtained from a female donor with multiple sclerosis, enrolled in a pregnancy study. CDR3 protein: CASSPYTEAFF. The CDR3 DNA sequence: TGTGCCAGTAGTCCTTACACTGAAGCTTTCTTT.